The table lists the clone carrying this T cell receptor (beta chain) with many counts. As yet, its antigen is unknown. The data originate from a study of T cells after yellow fever vaccination. Across the study: In the case of low-cell-number fractions, SMART-Seq v4 Ultra Low Input was used for preparation.

Notes on the study in general: Highly abundant clonotypes carried over from the bulk population could end up in FACS-sorted repertoires as contaminants. A minor fraction of clonotypes spanned both CD4 and CD8 compartments.

As TCR cDNA was made by 5'RACE template switching, a universal primer site and UMIs were added. A single record per CDR3 protein comes from TCRdb applying MiXCR to the 5' RACE reads. The table shows roughly 330,000 distinct CDR3 sequences, with 3% to 4.5% occurring only once. The CDR3 runs 16 residues. J gave up 2 bases and V 5 bases, and 5 bases lay outside the gene matches. CDR1 is SGHTA, CDR2 FQGNSA, per germline. This sequence originates from a man younger than 30 who received the YFV17D yellow fever vaccine. The sequenced sample was PBMCs, obtained 5 days after the yellow fever booster vaccination. The chain employs TRBV7-2 and TRBJ2-6, with 8 nucleotides matching TRBD1. The CDR3 is CASSTRTGPGANVLTF. In nucleotides, the CDR3 is TGTGCCAGCAGCACCCGGACAGGGCCTGGGGCCAACGTCCTGACTTTC.